These 29 T cell receptor beta chains share one sample of origin, sequenced in a study of human T cells and chemical hapten exposure. TCRdb used MiXCR to reprocess the RACE reads, holding one entry per CDR3 protein. The sample contains 300,000 to 400,000 distinct CDR3 sequences, approximately 6.3% of which appear only once. Time point here: patch test 1, 2 weeks after DPC sensitization. The sample's treatment: therapeutic diphenylcyclopropenone sensitization with weekly scalp DPC. The sequencing here drew on whole blood, taken in connection with sensitization to the hapten diphenylcyclopropenone (DPC). The source of these receptors is a young woman with alopecia areata. Some clones in this sample may be carry-over from other donors' samples.

The gene calls are TRBV24-1 and TRBJ2-5; 10 nucleotides line up with TRBD2. V was clipped by 6 bases and J by 3 bases; unmatched bases: 0. This CDR3 is 13 amino acids long. Germline CDR1 reads KGHDR; CDR2 reads SFDVKD. CDR3 in DNA: TGTGCCACCAGTACTAGCGGGGAAGAGACCCAGTACTTC. Protein: CATSTSGEETQYF.

V and J are TRBV6-5 and TRBJ2-7; TRBD1 aligns across 7 bases. This CDR3 contains 15 residues. V gave up 0 bases and J gave up 4 bases; unmatched junction bases: 6. Germline CDR1 is MNHEY and CDR2 is SVGAGI. DNA of the CDR3: TGTGCCAGCAGTTACTCCGGGACAGCCCTTTACGAGCAGTACTTC. Its protein is CASSYSGTALYEQYF.

The chain recombines TRBV18 with TRBJ2-7, with D unresolved. The V gene's germline CDR1 is KGHSH and CDR2 LQKENI. V lost 3 bases and J lost 4, with 13 bases in between. The CDR3 has 14 residues. The CDR3 protein is CASSPSAHSYEQYF. In DNA form, the CDR3 reads TGTGCCAGCTCACCTTCGGCCCACTCTTACGAGCAGTACTTC.

The table lists this clonotype with a few counts. CDR3: CSVEEDSVNTEAFF. DNA of the CDR3: TGCAGCGTTGAAGAGGACAGCGTAAACACTGAAGCTTTCTTT. The chain couples TRBV29-1 to TRBJ1-1; D might be TRBD1 (6 bases). This CDR3 is 14 amino acids long. V lost 0 bases to trimming and J lost 2 bases, with 10 bases between them. Germline V gives CDR1 SQVTM, CDR2 ANQGSEA.

This chain uses TRBV28 with TRBJ2-7, with D perhaps matching TRBD2 (5 bases). V shed 5 bases and J shed 0 bases, with 17 bases lying between them. The CDR3 spans 16 residues. The V gene's germline CDR1 is MDHEN and CDR2 SYDVKM. CDR3 in DNA: TGTGCCAGCAGTCTTCAGCGAGGGCTGTCCTCCTACGAGCAGTACTTC. Protein: CASSLQRGLSSYEQYF.

Notes on this clonotype: A much larger clone differs from this one at a single base, so this may be a read error. The V call is TRBV6-6, the J call TRBJ1-4; TRBD1 matches at 9 bases. The germline V gene has CDR1 MNHNY and CDR2 SVGAGI (reference sequence). This CDR3 comprises 15 residues. In nucleotides, the CDR3 is TGTGTCGCGGCGGGACAGGGAGGAACTAATGAAAAACCGTTTTTT. As protein: CVAAGQGGTNEKPFF.

The chain combines TRBV4-1 with TRBJ2-3; D is perhaps TRBD1 or TRBD2 (5 bases each). V lost 2 bases, J lost 1 base, and 13 bases lay in between. This CDR3 spans 16 amino acids. CDR1 and CDR2 (germline): MGHRA, YSYEKL. DNA of the CDR3: TGCGCCAGCAGCCAAATTAACCGGGGCGGCACAGATACGCAGTATTTT. Translating it yields CASSQINRGGTDTQYF.

This clonotype was observed many times. The V gene is TRBV12-3 or TRBV12-4, the J gene TRBJ2-1; the match to TRBD2 covers 12 bases. There are 19 residues in the CDR3. Trimming removed 4 bases from V and 1 base from J; junction bases left unmatched: 11. The CDR3 protein is CASSSSSGGAAKSYNEQFF. For the CDR3, the DNA is TGTGCCAGCAGTTCGTCTAGCGGGGGGGCCGCCAAATCCTACAATGAGCAGTTCTTC.

This chain uses TRBV3-1 with TRBJ1-2; D not resolved. V dropped 4 bases and J dropped 4 bases, with 10 bases sitting between them. CDR1 and CDR2 from the germline V gene are LGHDT and YNNKEL (reference sequence). The CDR3 length is 13 residues. CDR3 loop: CASSRGSRYGYTF. The CDR3 DNA sequence: TGTGCCAGCAGCCGTGGCAGCCGCTATGGCTACACCTTC.

The rearrangement uses TRBV7-9 and TRBJ1-3; tentatively, D is TRBD1 (6 bases). Germline V gives CDR1 SEHNR, CDR2 FQNEAQ (reference sequence). V was shortened by 3 bases and J by 0 bases, with 9 bases between the two germline ends. The CDR3 has 15 amino acids. The CDR3 DNA sequence: TGTGCCAGCAGCTTTGGGGACACCTCTGGAAACACCATATATTTT. It translates to CASSFGDTSGNTIYF.

There are a few counts of this clonotype. This chain joins TRBV6-1 and TRBJ1-2; D might be TRBD1 (5 bases). There are 13 residues in the CDR3. Germline lookup yields CDR1 MNHNS and CDR2 SASEGT. Trimming left V 6 bases short and J 8 bases short, with 16 bases between. DNA for the CDR3: TGTGCCAGCAGCTCGACAGAGATGGGAGGCTACACCTTC. Its translation is CASSSTEMGGYTF.

This clonotype was recorded many times. The rearrangement links TRBV14 to TRBJ2-1; D might be TRBD1 (5 bases). Germline assignment: CDR1 SGHDN and CDR2 FVKESK. The CDR3 consists of 15 residues. Trimming stripped 3 bases from V and 2 bases from J, with 11 bases between. In DNA, the CDR3 is TGTGCCAGCAGCCACAGGCAGGGTACCTACAATGAGCAGTTCTTC. This gives the protein CASSHRQGTYNEQFF.

The J gene is TRBJ2-1, the V gene TRBV10-3; 10 nucleotides line up with TRBD1. CDR3 length: 15 amino acids. J lost 6 bases, V lost 6 bases, and 8 bases had no gene match. The germline gives CDR1 ENHRY, CDR2 SYGVKD. CDR3 loop: CAIRAGTGESNEQFF. DNA for the CDR3: TGTGCCATCAGGGCCGGGACAGGGGAAAGCAATGAGCAGTTCTTC.

This rearrangement joins TRBV28 to TRBJ1-1, with D possibly being TRBD1 (5 bases). CDR1 and CDR2 from the germline V gene are MDHEN and SYDVKM. V lost 9 bases, J lost 4 bases, and 15 bases lay in between. The CDR3 is made up of 13 amino acids. CDR3 protein: CASDQIGATEAFF. The CDR3 DNA follows: TGTGCCAGTGACCAAATCGGGGCCACTGAAGCTTTCTTT.

This clonotype was counted a few times. V is TRBV7-9 and J is TRBJ2-2; D is undetermined. There are 14 residues in the CDR3. Germline CDR1 is SEHNR and CDR2 is FQNEAQ (reference sequence). V was shortened by 5 bases and J by 4 bases, with 11 bases between the two germline ends. The CDR3 DNA follows: TGTGCCAGCAGCCTGGAACGGGTCACCGGGGAGCTGTTTTTT. It codes for CASSLERVTGELFF. Drawing the rest from reference TRBV7-9 and TRBJ2-2, the complete variable domain is DTGVSQNPRHKITKRGQNVTFRCDPISEHNRLYWYRQTLGQGPEFLTYFQNEAQLEKSRLLSDRFSAERPKGSFSTLEIQRTEQGDSAMYLCASSLERVTGELFFGEGSRLTVL.

This clonotype was observed a handful of times. This rearrangement joins TRBV12-3 or TRBV12-4 to TRBJ2-5; D is unresolved. The ends were cut back, 5 bases at V and 9 bases at J, with 16 bases in the middle. CDR3 length: 13 amino acids. The CDR3 DNA reads as TGTGCCAGCAGTCGGATAGAGGTTGGGGCCCAGTACTTC. This codes for CASSRIEVGAQYF.

There are a few counts of this clonotype. V usage is TRBV5-1 and J usage is TRBJ2-5; 8 bases are a match to TRBD1. This CDR3 contains 15 residues. Germline trimming cut 3 bases from V and 2 bases from J; bases unmatched to any gene: 6. Germline V gives CDR1 SGHRS, CDR2 YFSETQ. The DNA of the CDR3 is TGCGCCAGCAGCTCAAGACAGGGGCAACAAGAGACCCAGTACTTC. Translating it yields CASSSRQGQQETQYF.

This clonotype was picked up many times. The chain is built from TRBV6-2 or TRBV6-3 and TRBJ2-1; TRBD1 might be the D (5 bases). Germline V gene sequence: CDR1 MNHEY, CDR2 SVGEGT. V gave up 4 bases and J gave up 2 bases, with 12 bases separating them. The CDR3 runs to 15 residues. Written as DNA, the CDR3 is TGTGCCAGCAGTTCGTTAAAGACAGCCTACAATGAGCAGTTCTTC. Residues: CASSSLKTAYNEQFF.

This clonotype was observed a handful of times. The chain carries TRBV20-1 and TRBJ1-2; 7 bases agree with TRBD1. J was trimmed by 2 bases and V by 5 bases; bases with no gene match: 17. Germline CDR1 DFQATT, CDR2 SNEGSKA (reference sequence). CDR3 length equals 17 residues. CDR3 bases: TGCAGTGCTTCCCCATATCTTCCAGGGGGAGAGAACTATGGCTACACCTTC. This codes for CSASPYLPGGENYGYTF.

In its sample, this clonotype was seen many times. This chain links TRBV7-2 with TRBJ2-5; D not certain. CDR3 length: 13 residues. Germline CDR1 and CDR2: SGHTA and FQGNSA. V dropped 2 bases and J dropped 12 bases, with 16 bases sitting between them. In nucleotides, the CDR3 is TGTGCCAGCAGCTTAAGGTGGCCTCGAGAGGAGTACTTC. Translation gives CASSLRWPREEYF.

This chain uses TRBV6-5 with TRBJ1-4, with D unclear. Trimming removed 2 bases at V and 5 bases at J, with 15 bases between. From germline, CDR1 is MNHEY and CDR2 SVGAGI. CDR3 size: 16 residues. The CDR3 sequence is CASSYSVGGVNEKLFF. CDR3 coding DNA: TGTGCCAGCAGTTACAGTGTGGGTGGGGTGAATGAAAAACTGTTTTTT.

This clonotype was counted a few times. The gene calls are TRBV6-5 and TRBJ2-3; D could derive from TRBD1 or TRBD2 (5 bases each). The CDR3 is 13 residues long. V gave up 11 bases and J gave up 5 bases, with 17 bases separating them. Germline CDR1 reads MNHEY; CDR2 reads SVGAGI. CDR3 nucleotide sequence: TGTGCCGCCCATCGGGGACGCGGAGATACGCAGTATTTT. It is translated as CAAHRGRGDTQYF.

In this sample, this clonotype turned up a few times. The chain recombines TRBV5-1 with TRBJ1-6; 7 nucleotides align to TRBD1. The trim removed 4 bases at V and 8 bases at J, leaving 9 bases unmatched. The CDR3 is made up of 15 amino acids. The germline gives CDR1 SGHRS, CDR2 YFSETQ. CDR3 in amino acids: CASSQGTASYSPLHF. CDR3 nucleotides: TGCGCCAGCAGCCAAGGGACAGCCTCTTATTCACCCCTCCACTTT.

This clonotype was recorded at least ten times. This chain's CDR3 is CASSLSWGGYEQYF. The CDR3, as DNA: TGTGCCAGCAGTTTATCCTGGGGTGGGTACGAGCAGTACTTC. The chain joins TRBV27 to TRBJ2-7; D gene uncertain. V was pared by 0 bases and J by 4 bases, with 10 bases between. CDR3 length equals 14 residues. In germline, CDR1 is MNHEY, CDR2 SMNVEV (reference sequence).

The CDR3 DNA reads as TGTGCCAGCAGCAATAGGAGAGACAATGAGCAGTTCTTC. Its translation is CASSNRRDNEQFF. This chain uses TRBV7-2 with TRBJ2-1, with unresolved D. CDR1 and CDR2 (germline): SGHTA, FQGNSA. The CDR3 contains 13 residues. The V end was cut by 5 bases, the J end by 5 bases, with 10 bases between. Combining the CDR3 with reference TRBV7-2 and TRBJ2-1 gives the whole variable domain GAGVSQSPSNKVTEKGKDVELRCDPISGHTALYWYRQSLGQGLEFLIYFQGNSAPDKSGLPSDRFSAERTGGSVSTLTIQRTQQEDSAVYLCASSNRRDNEQFFGPGTRLTVL.

This clonotype was picked up a small number of times. The J gene is TRBJ1-3, the V gene TRBV6-2 or TRBV6-3; D gene ambiguous. The V gene's germline CDR1 is MNHEY and CDR2 SVGEGT. The CDR3 loop spans 14 amino acids. V lost 8 bases and J lost 0, with 11 bases in between. CDR3 sequence (DNA): TGTGCCAGCCTGAGGCGGAGCTCTGGAAACACCATATATTTT. It translates to CASLRRSSGNTIYF.

This sequence joins TRBV20-1 and TRBJ2-1; 7 bases align to TRBD1. CDR1 is DFQATT and CDR2 is SNEGSKA in the germline V gene (reference sequence). Trimming at V came to 6 bases and at J to 9 bases, leaving 17 bases not matched to a gene. The CDR3 is made up of 15 amino acids. CDR3 nucleotide sequence: TGCAGTGCCTTTCCCACAGGGGAATTCGGTGGTGAGCAGTTCTTC. This gives the protein CSAFPTGEFGGEQFF.

The rearrangement uses TRBV9 and TRBJ2-3; a possible D gene is TRBD2 (7 bases). V was cut by 4 bases and J by 4 bases, with 19 bases left in between. The CDR3 runs 16 residues. Germline-derived CDR1 and CDR2 are SGDLS and YYNGEE. The CDR3 coding sequence is TGTGCCAGCAGCCCTGGGGGGGGGCCCCTAGCAGATACGCAGTATTTT. Residues: CASSPGGGPLADTQYF.

This clonotype has a count of ten or more. DNA for the CDR3: TGTGCCAGCAGTTCTACTAGCGGGGGGTTATTTTCTAGCACAGATACGCAGTATTTT. It encodes CASSSTSGGLFSSTDTQYF. The chain uses TRBV6-5 and TRBJ2-3; TRBD2 aligns across 12 bases. V shed 4 bases, J shed 0 bases, and the junction held 11 bases outside the gene matches. From germline, CDR1 is MNHEY and CDR2 SVGAGI. This CDR3 is built from 19 residues.